Ten or more counts support the clone carrying this T cell receptor beta chain. The data are from a study of blood T cell repertoires in COVID-19. CDR1 and CDR2 (germline): SEHNR, FQNEAQ (reference sequence). This CDR3 comprises 14 residues. V lost 5 bases and J lost 1, with 11 bases in between. Sequencing used immunoSEQ multiplex PCR; TCRdb keeps in-frame clones, though not all of them. The sample includes 400,000 to 450,000 clones, around 86% of them seen just once. This receptor was taken from a woman aged 30 to 39 with active or convalescent COVID-19. Specimen: peripheral blood. The chain is built from TRBV7-9 and TRBJ1-1, with a possible D match to TRBD1 (6 bases). CDR3 DNA sequence: TGTGCCAGCAGCATCGAACAGGGGAACACTGAAGCTTTCTTT. It specifies CASSIEQGNTEAFF.